The following is a TCR beta chain sequence with its context. Its antigen is still unknown. PCR amplification relied on 60 Vbeta primers (plus 13 Jbeta primers). The data were produced by immunoSEQ multiplex PCR, yet TCRdb's version contains in-frame clones alone and is incomplete. This sample has approximately 190,000 clones, with approximately 78% found just once. CDR3 length equals 13 residues. Per the germline V gene, CDR1 is ENHRY and CDR2 is SYGVKD. This sample was included in a study of cytomegalovirus exposure and HLA in healthy donors. Study-wide points: In the analysis, some V segments, TRBV6-2 and TRBV6-3 included, were excluded as indistinguishable. Association of a missense DCLRE1C variant with TCR beta V- and J-gene trimming was reported in a later analysis. In a later analysis, HLA-C alleles had the fewest associated TCRs, DRB1 alleles the most. TCR beta chains associated with HLA were, in a later analysis, more clonally expanded than equally common others.

The sample was PBMCs. V and J are TRBV10-3 and TRBJ2-5; 7 nucleotides agree with TRBD1. Judging by the DNA end, TRBJ2-7 fits better; the J call may be wrong. The TCR sequence derives from a woman in her late teens or twenties in good health and CMV-seronegative. The CDR3 DNA is TGTGCCGCGCAGAGGGGGCCGGACTACGAGCAGTACTTC. Translating it yields CAAQRGPDYEQYF.